This T cell receptor (beta chain) was captured by sequencing in a study of blood T cell repertoires in COVID-19. Study details: Acute-phase and convalescent COVID-19 samples originated in the United States, Italy and Spain. PBMCs, B-cell-depleted T cells, or T cells provided the cDNA or gDNA that made up the material.

In the source study's methods: Reference gene primer amplification in the assay estimated nucleated cell counts. TCRdb's copy holds only in-frame clones and misses some; the assay was immunoSEQ multiplex PCR. D and trimming come from the DNA, and the V and J calls and clone size come from that table. The sample contains roughly 250,000 clones, over 75% of which appear only once. The V end was cut by 3 bases, the J end by 0 bases, with 14 bases between. CDR1 and CDR2 from the germline V gene are LGHDT and YNNKEL (reference sequence). There are 17 residues in the CDR3. This clone appeared once. The chain is built from TRBV3-1 (or the pseudogene TRBV3-2) and TRBJ2-2; maybe TRBD2 (6 bases). The origin of this receptor is a woman between 40 and 50 years old who had recovered from COVID-19. Material: peripheral blood. CDR3 sequence: CASSQLGSGANTGELFF. The CDR3 nucleotides read TGTGCCAGCAGCCAGCTGGGTAGCGGTGCGAACACCGGGGAGCTGTTTTTT.